The 10 T cell receptor beta chains in this list originate from one sample, sequenced in a study of vaccination and CD4 T cells after COVID-19. Once obtained from cultured CD4+ T cells, the DNA was sequenced using the Oncomine TCR Beta short-read assay. One entry per CDR3 protein, called by TCRdb with MiXCR from the PCR reads. The table has roughly 4,000 distinct CDR3 sequences, around two fifths seen once. As for treatment: approximately nine-day PBMC culture with coronavirus spike peptide pools or control peptides (ViraFEST assay). Samples of CD4+ T cells were obtained from the unexposed donor before the COVID-19 pandemic (2011-2018). These receptors' antigens are unknown. Specimen: CD4+ T cells from blood, cultured in vitro. These receptors were obtained from a human donor in good health.

This chain connects TRBV2 to TRBJ1-1, with D maybe TRBD1 (6 bases). This CDR3 is built from 14 residues. Per germline, CDR1 SNHLY and CDR2 FYNNEI. The V gene lost 8 bases and the J gene lost 4 bases, with 17 bases spanning the gap. The CDR3 sequence: CASSKAGEGTEAFF. The CDR3 DNA sequence: TGTGCCAGCTCCAAGGCAGGGGAGGGCACTGAAGCTTTCTTT.

The V call is TRBV7-3, the J call TRBJ2-2, with D possibly matching TRBD1 (5 bases). The germline gives CDR1 SGHTA, CDR2 FQGTGA. Trimming left V 6 bases short and J 2 bases short, with 13 bases between. The CDR3 spans 15 residues. The CDR3: CASSFTGLNTGELFF. CDR3 DNA: TGTGCCAGCAGTTTTACAGGCCTAAACACCGGGGAGCTGTTTTTT.

The gene calls are TRBV20-1 and TRBJ2-3; D remains unclear. The CDR3 sequence is 17 residues long. V lost 3 bases, J lost 2 bases, and 21 bases lay in between. Germline V gene data show CDR1 as DFQATT and CDR2 as SNEGSKA (reference sequence). CDR3 sequence: CSASYILGVQDTDTQYF. The CDR3 DNA sequence: TGCAGTGCTAGCTACATCCTGGGTGTGCAAGACACAGATACGCAGTATTTT.

By proportion, this clonotype is large. The chain links TRBV7-3 to TRBJ1-1; the D is unclear. The CDR3 totals 13 residues. V lost 5 bases to trimming and J lost 0 bases, with 7 bases between them. Per the germline V gene, CDR1 is SGHTA and CDR2 is FQGTGA. The CDR3 here is CASSPYLNTEAFF. CDR3 coding DNA: TGTGCCAGCAGCCCATATTTGAACACTGAAGCTTTCTTT. Full variable domain (remainder filled in from reference TRBV7-3 and TRBJ1-1): GAGVSQTPSNKVTEKGKYVELRCDPISGHTALYWYRQSLGQGPEFLIYFQGTGAADDSGLPNDRFFAVRPEGSVSTLKIQRTERGDSAVYLCASSPYLNTEAFFGQGTRLTVV.

This chain uses TRBV19 with TRBJ2-1; no definite D call. This CDR3 has 14 residues. Germline V gene sequence: CDR1 LNHDA, CDR2 SQIVND (reference sequence). Trimming pared 7 bases from V and 8 bases from J, leaving 18 bases between. The CDR3 is CASKFGPPRDEQFF. The DNA of the CDR3 is TGTGCCAGTAAGTTCGGACCCCCTCGGGATGAGCAGTTCTTC.

V usage is TRBV18 and J usage is TRBJ2-5; D remains ambiguous. This CDR3 spans 17 amino acids. Trimming removed 3 bases at V and 2 bases at J, with 19 bases between. Germline lookup yields CDR1 KGHSH and CDR2 LQKENI. The CDR3 DNA follows: TGTGCCAGCTCACCCGCCCGGACGGTTCTAGGACAAGAGACCCAGTACTTC. Its translation: CASSPARTVLGQETQYF.

In its sample, this clonotype is medium-sized. This chain connects TRBV18 to TRBJ2-3, with 7 bases that match TRBD2. The CDR3 is 15 residues long. The trim removed 4 bases at V and 0 bases at J, leaving 4 bases unmatched. Germline V gene lookup returns CDR1 KGHSH and CDR2 LQKENI. This CDR3 is CASSRDYLSTDTQYF. CDR3 coding DNA: TGTGCCAGCTCACGGGACTACCTTAGCACAGATACGCAGTATTTT.

This rearrangement joins TRBV12-3 or TRBV12-4 to TRBJ1-1, with D unclear. Between the trimmed V and J ends, which lost 3 bases and 7 bases, there was a span of 12 bases. This CDR3 region has 13 residues. This CDR3 is CASSLNIGLEAFF. DNA for the CDR3: TGTGCCAGCAGTTTGAATATAGGACTTGAAGCTTTCTTT.

This clonotype turned up a few times. The CDR3 loop is CSARGEAYGYTF. CDR3 bases: TGCAGTGCTAGAGGAGAGGCCTATGGCTACACCTTC. The chain has TRBV20-1 and TRBJ1-2; D gene ambiguous. V gave up 1 base and J gave up 4 bases, with 7 bases separating them. CDR1 is DFQATT, CDR2 SNEGSKA, per germline (reference sequence). CDR3 length: 12 amino acids.

CDR3 sequence reads: CASSRGEDQPQHF. CDR3 nucleotides: TGTGCCAGCAGCCGAGGGGAGGATCAGCCCCAGCATTTT. The rearrangement uses TRBV6-1 and TRBJ1-5; D possibly corresponds to TRBD1 (5 bases). Trimming took 6 bases from V and 5 from J, leaving 11 bases between them. This CDR3 is 13 amino acids long. Germline V gives CDR1 MNHNS, CDR2 SASEGT.